This record covers a single TCR beta chain. The antigen is undetermined. The data derive from a study of shared clonotypes between healthy human individuals. Looking at the study overall: Donors, aged 18 to 49, were a couple of women and a few men.

The germline V gene has CDR1 SGDLS and CDR2 YYNGEE. This CDR3 spans 17 amino acids. The ends lost 3 bases at V and 6 bases at J; junction bases unmatched: 17. Generated by immunoSEQ multiplex PCR, the TCRdb table keeps only in-frame clones and is missing some. The sample includes more than 2 million clones, 90% to 96% of them seen just once. Whole-study findings and limits: Richness estimates generally favored naive over memory subsets. The authors expected sequencing depth to affect clonotype sharing among donors.

Division of CD4+ cells produced a CD45RA+ naive subset and a CD45RA-negative memory subset. The sequenced material came from naive CD4+ T cells sorted from blood. The subset here: CD45RA+ positively selected. This TCR derives from a man between 18 and 29 years old in good health. This chain joins TRBV9 and TRBJ1-1; 7 bases align to TRBD1. Here the CDR3 reads CASSAGHGYRGGPEAFF. CDR3 bases: TGTGCCAGCAGCGCTGGACATGGGTACAGGGGAGGTCCTGAAGCTTTCTTT.